A single sample gave rise to the 19 T cell receptor beta chains below, sequenced in a study of T-cell reconstitution after alpha-beta-depleted transplantation in children. Unique molecular identifiers were incorporated into the prepared TCRbeta library. TCRdb reanalysed the PCR reads using MiXCR and keeps one entry per CDR3 protein. The table shows around 230,000 distinct CDR3 sequences, with approximately 17% occurring only once. Sequenced material: PBMCs, mostly from graft donor cells, taken 360 days after TCRalphabeta/CD19-depleted stem cell transplant. Every receptor here comes from a male patient aged 2-9 years who had a stem cell transplant for acute lymphoblastic leukemia, so the T cells may come from the graft donor.

This chain uses TRBV11-2 with TRBJ2-3; 10 bases map to TRBD1. CDR3 length: 15 residues. V lost 5 bases to trimming and J lost 4 bases; unmatched junction nucleotides: 6. Germline CDR1 SGHAT, CDR2 FQNNGV. The CDR3 sequence is CASSGGTGVPDTQYF. Here the CDR3 DNA reads TGTGCCAGCAGCGGCGGGACAGGGGTTCCAGATACGCAGTATTTT. The full variable domain, rest sourced from reference TRBV11-2 and TRBJ2-3, is EAGVAQSPRYKIIEKRQSVAFWCNPISGHATLYWYQQILGQGPKLLIQFQNNGVVDDSQLPKDRFSAERLKGVDSTLKIQPAKLEDSAVYLCASSGGTGVPDTQYFGPGTRLTVL.

At least ten counts were recorded for this clonotype. The gene calls are TRBV12-3 or TRBV12-4 and TRBJ2-1, with 11 bases lining up with TRBD2. The CDR3 sequence is 14 residues long. J gave up 3 bases and V 8 bases, and 3 bases lay outside the gene matches. This CDR3 reads CASSLAGVYNEQFF. The CDR3 coding sequence is TGTGCCAGCTCACTAGCGGGGGTCTACAATGAGCAGTTCTTC.

This clonotype was counted only a few times. The chain uses TRBV4-1 and TRBJ1-4; D is ambiguous. This CDR3 region has 14 residues. From germline, CDR1 is MGHRA and CDR2 YSYEKL. Trimming took off 0 bases at V and 7 bases at J, with 9 bases between the two ends. CDR3 sequence (DNA): TGCGCCAGCAGCCAAGAGATCACATTTGAAAAACTGTTTTTT. Translating it yields CASSQEITFEKLFF.

This clonotype occurred a few times. The chain uses TRBV12-3 or TRBV12-4 and TRBJ2-3; unclear D gene. This CDR3 spans 15 amino acids. The germline V and J ends were trimmed by 8 bases and 6 bases, with 21 bases remaining between them. In DNA, the CDR3 is TGTGCCAGCGAGAATCGACTGACCTTTGCCGATACGCAGTATTTT. It specifies CASENRLTFADTQYF.

The chain is built from TRBV20-1 and TRBJ1-2; TRBD1 aligns across 12 bases. V dropped 3 bases and J dropped 6; count of bases not matched to a gene: 2. CDR3 length: 13 residues. The germline gives CDR1 DFQATT, CDR2 SNEGSKA (reference sequence). In DNA form, the CDR3 reads TGCAGTGCTAGGGGACAGGGGGCAGATGGCTACACCTTC. It codes for CSARGQGADGYTF.

The V and J genes are TRBV7-9 and TRBJ2-3; D is perhaps TRBD2 (6 bases). The CDR3 is 16 residues long. The V gene's germline CDR1 is SEHNR and CDR2 FQNEAQ (reference sequence). Deletions cut 1 base from V and 0 bases from J, with 11 bases between. The CDR3 bases are TGTGCCAGCAGCTTAGGTACTAGCCTGAGCACAGATACGCAGTATTTT. It is translated as CASSLGTSLSTDTQYF.

There are a few counts of this clonotype. The chain employs TRBV12-3 or TRBV12-4 and TRBJ2-2; 13 nucleotides align to TRBD2. The V segment lost 6 bases and the J segment 6 bases; nucleotides outside the gene matches: 10. CDR3 length: 17 amino acids. The CDR3: CASSTSGGAVIPGELFF. CDR3 sequence (DNA): TGTGCCAGCAGCACTAGCGGGGGGGCCGTTATTCCCGGGGAGCTGTTTTTT.

This clonotype was recorded at least ten times. V usage is TRBV4-3 and J usage is TRBJ2-5, with a tentative D call TRBD2 (6 bases). Per the germline V gene, CDR1 is LGHNA and CDR2 is YSLEER. The ends were cut back, 0 bases at V and 7 bases at J, with 21 bases in the middle. This CDR3 comprises 17 residues. The CDR3, as DNA: TGCGCCAGCAGCCAAGATTTTCCAGGAGCCATCGGGGGGACCCAGTACTTC. This gives the protein CASSQDFPGAIGGTQYF.

This clonotype was seen more than once but under ten times. The chain is built from TRBV6-5 and TRBJ2-1; TRBD1 matches at 11 bases. Trimming removed 0 bases from V and 8 bases from J; junction bases left unmatched: 12. The CDR3 runs to 18 residues. Germline CDR1 is MNHEY and CDR2 is SVGAGI. The CDR3 reads CASSYSAPWGQGGDEQFF. The DNA for the CDR3 is TGTGCCAGCAGTTACTCGGCCCCTTGGGGACAGGGGGGAGATGAGCAGTTCTTC.

This clonotype was seen a few times. The chain couples TRBV29-1 to TRBJ1-1; D is unresolved. CDR1 and CDR2 (germline): SQVTM, ANQGSEA. The V end was cut by 4 bases, the J end by 2 bases, with 8 bases between. The CDR3 length is 12 residues. The CDR3 coding sequence is TGCAGCGTTGTACGGGCAAACACTGAAGCTTTCTTT. It yields the protein CSVVRANTEAFF.

This clonotype has a count of ten or more. The V call is TRBV15, the J call TRBJ2-7, with D unclear. Trimming took 0 bases from V and 6 from J, leaving 9 bases between them. This CDR3 region has 13 residues. Germline V lookup: CDR1 LNHNV, CDR2 YYDKDF (reference sequence). The CDR3 DNA reads as TGTGCCACCAGCAGAGATCCCCCCGGCGAGCAGTACTTC. Translation: CATSRDPPGEQYF.

This clonotype was seen a few times. The chain employs TRBV12-3 or TRBV12-4 and TRBJ1-5, with a possible D match to TRBD1 (6 bases). This CDR3 contains 15 residues. Trimming stripped 1 base from V and 4 bases from J, with 11 bases between. The CDR3, as DNA: TGTGCCAGCAGTTTAGGGCAGGGGACAAATCAGCCCCAGCATTTT. This sequence encodes CASSLGQGTNQPQHF.

The chain links TRBV20-1 to TRBJ2-7; D is possibly TRBD2 (6 bases). From germline, CDR1 is DFQATT and CDR2 SNEGSKA (reference sequence). Trimming took 3 bases from V and 0 from J, leaving 9 bases between them. The CDR3 consists of 13 residues. CDR3 protein: CSASGGSSYEQYF. As DNA, the CDR3 is TGCAGTGCTAGTGGGGGGAGCTCCTACGAGCAGTACTTC.

The chain recombines TRBV11-2 with TRBJ2-5; D is ambiguous. There are 13 residues in the CDR3. CDR1 and CDR2 from the germline V gene are SGHAT and FQNNGV. Trimming took off 3 bases at V and 1 base at J, with 6 bases between the two ends. The CDR3 loop reads CASSFPVQETQYF. The CDR3 DNA follows: TGTGCCAGCAGCTTTCCAGTCCAAGAGACCCAGTACTTC.

This chain joins TRBV3-1 and TRBJ2-6; TRBD1 might be the D (6 bases). Deletions cut 6 bases from V and 4 bases from J, with 22 bases between. The CDR3 is 18 amino acids. In germline, CDR1 is LGHDT, CDR2 YNNKEL (reference sequence). The CDR3 spells CASRRPGQQFQGANVLTF. The CDR3 region has the DNA TGTGCCAGCAGGCGACCGGGACAACAATTTCAGGGGGCCAACGTCCTGACTTTC.

J is TRBJ1-5 and V is TRBV20-1; 7 nucleotides line up with TRBD1. CDR3 size: 12 residues. The germline V gene has CDR1 DFQATT and CDR2 SNEGSKA (reference sequence). The J segment lost 5 bases and the V segment lost 4 bases, leaving 2 bases of the junction unmatched. The CDR3 DNA reads TGCAGTGCTATCACAGGGGATCAGCCCCAGCATTTT. This translates into CSAITGDQPQHF.

This clonotype was seen only a few times. A single base separates this from a much larger clone, so it may be a read error. This sequence joins TRBV12-3 or TRBV12-4 and TRBJ2-1; no clear D gene. The V and J ends lost 6 bases and 9 bases respectively, with 6 bases between them. The CDR3 spans 10 residues. CDR3 sequence (DNA): TGTGCCAGCAGCTTAAGTGAGCAGTTCTTC. Translating it yields CASSLSEQFF.

V usage is TRBV29-1 and J usage is TRBJ2-2, with TRBD1 matching over 7 bases. The CDR3 has 15 residues. The ends lost 6 bases at V and 3 bases at J; junction bases unmatched: 10. The germline V gene has CDR1 SQVTM and CDR2 ANQGSEA. As DNA, the CDR3 is TGCAGCGTCGGGACAGCTGCGGGCGACACCGGGGAGCTGTTTTTT. Its translation: CSVGTAAGDTGELFF.

This clonotype has only a few counts. J is TRBJ2-5 and V is TRBV4-3; D gene uncertain. Deletions cut 0 bases from V and 5 bases from J, with 7 bases between. CDR1 is LGHNA, CDR2 YSLEER, per germline. This CDR3 has 13 amino acids. This chain's CDR3 is CASSQDQDETQYF. Written as DNA, the CDR3 is TGCGCCAGCAGCCAAGATCAAGACGAGACCCAGTACTTC.